Listed below are T cell receptor beta chains from one sample, sequenced in a study of T cell changes during pregnancy in multiple sclerosis. The protocol was immunoSEQ multiplex PCR, while the TCRdb copy is restricted to in-frame clones and leaves out a portion. In the table there are approximately 33,000 clones, just over 85% of which are singletons. Source: CD4+ T cells from peripheral blood mononuclear cells, taken in the first trimester of pregnancy. Receptors were obtained from a female donor in good health, enrolled as a control in a pregnancy study. Both conserved end residues are part of each CDR3. A D gene is named only where the DNA matches it firmly. Some rows mark clone size as missing; the rest say once, few, many or name a class of expanded clone.

NA	TRBJ1-1	TRBD1	TRBV14	TGTGCCAGCAGCCAACTTACAGGGGTAGGATACGCGTCGAACACTGAAGCTTTCTTT	CASSQLTGVGYASNTEAFF
medium-sized	TRBJ1-5	NA	TRBV7-2	TGTGCCAGCAGCTTAGCGGGCCTTAGCAATCAGCCCCAGCATTTT	CASSLAGLSNQPQHF
NA	TRBJ2-3	NA	TRBV14	TGTGCCAGCAGCCCCGTGGGGCATACTAGCACAGATACGCAGTATTTT	CASSPVGHTSTDTQYF
NA	TRBJ2-1	TRBD2	TRBV7-3	TGTGCCAGCAGCTCTCTAGCGGGGGACAGATACAATGAGCAGTTCTTC	CASSSLAGDRYNEQFF
NA	TRBJ2-1	NA	TRBV6-1	TGTGCCAGCGCATTGAACAGGGTCCACAATGAGCAGTTCTTC	CASALNRVHNEQFF
NA	TRBJ1-5	NA	TRBV27	TGTGCCAGCAGCCCCAGCCGGGGAATGTCAGATCAGCCCCAGCATTTT	CASSPSRGMSDQPQHF
NA	TRBJ2-1	NA	TRBV7-2	TGTGCCAGCAGCTCGAGGAATGAGCAGTTCTTC	CASSSRNEQFF
few	TRBJ2-3	NA	TRBV7-2	TGTGCCAGCAGCTTAGCCGGTAGCACAGATACGCAGTATTTT	CASSLAGSTDTQYF
NA	TRBJ1-1	NA	TRBV5-4	TGTGCCAGCCGTTTGTGGGCGAACACTGAAGCTTTCTTT	CASRLWANTEAFF
NA	TRBJ1-1	NA	TRBV11-1	TGTGCCAGCAGCTTAGCGGGAGGAGTACTTACCGTGACGAACACTGAAGCTTTCTTT	CASSLAGGVLTVTNTEAFF
NA	TRBJ2-5	TRBD2	TRBV2	TGTGCCAGCAGCTCGGGAGGGGGGACCGAAGAGACCCAGTACTTC	CASSSGGGTEETQYF
NA	TRBJ1-2	NA	TRBV7-9	TGTGCCAGCAGCCACGGGCGGGTGGTGGGAGGCTACACCTTC	CASSHGRVVGGYTF
once	TRBJ2-7	TRBD1	TRBV7-9	TGTGCCAGCAGCTTAGCCCTAGGACAGGGATCCTACGAGCAGTACTTC	CASSLALGQGSYEQYF
once	TRBJ2-7	TRBD1	TRBV7-2	TGTGCCAGCAGCCTCCGGACAGGCGGGTCCTCCTACGAGCAGTACTTC	CASSLRTGGSSYEQYF
NA	TRBJ2-1	NA	TRBV6-5	TGTGCCAGCAGTTACCTAATGGAGCAGTTCTTC	CASSYLMEQFF
NA	TRBJ2-2	NA	TRBV11-3	TGTGCCAGCAGTACCACCACGTTCAGCGCGAACACCGGGGAGCTGTTTTTT	CASSTTTFSANTGELFF
NA	TRBJ2-1	TRBD2	TRBV18	TGTGCCAGCTCCCGCGGACTAGGAGGCGATGAGCAGTTCTTC	CASSRGLGGDEQFF
NA	TRBJ2-7	TRBD1	TRBV27	TGTGCCAGCAATCCGGGACAGAGGCCCTACGAGCAGTACTTC	CASNPGQRPYEQYF
NA	TRBJ1-1	NA	TRBV2	TGTGCCAGCAGTCCCCTAACAGGGTACACTGAAGCTTTCTTT	CASSPLTGYTEAFF
NA	TRBJ2-3	TRBD2	TRBV7-2	TGTGCCAGCAGCTTAAGACTAGCGGGGGGTGGAGGGGATACGCAGTATTTT	CASSLRLAGGGGDTQYF
NA	TRBJ1-3	TRBD1	TRBV2	TGTGCCAGCAGTGTCAAGGGGGCCCACTCTGGAAACACCATATATTTT	CASSVKGAHSGNTIYF
NA	TRBJ1-2	NA	TRBV5-1	TGCGCCAGCAGCTTGAATCAGAGGCTTGCCTATGGCTACACCTTC	CASSLNQRLAYGYTF
NA	TRBJ2-1	NA	TRBV5-6	TGTGCCAGCAGCTTAGTACAGAGCAATGAGCAGTTCTTC	CASSLVQSNEQFF
NA	TRBJ2-7	NA	TRBV6-5	TGTGCCAGCAGCCGAGGACACCTAACCTACGAGCAGTACTTC	CASSRGHLTYEQYF
NA	TRBJ1-2	NA	TRBV6-1	TGTGCCAGCAGTGAAGGGCAGACTCACCTTTATGGCTACACCTTC	CASSEGQTHLYGYTF
few	TRBJ1-5	NA	TRBV7-9	TGTGCCAGCAGCATTCCAAATCAGCCCCAGCATTTT	CASSIPNQPQHF
NA	TRBJ1-6	NA	TRBV19	TGTGCCTCTGACCAGGGGACTAATAATTCACCCCTCCACTTT	CASDQGTNNSPLHF
NA	TRBJ2-7	TRBD1	TRBV30	TGTGCCTGGAGTGTCTCAGGGACAGTCTACGAGCAGTACTTC	CAWSVSGTVYEQYF
NA	TRBJ1-4	NA	TRBV19	TGTGCCAGTAGTAATCCGATCAACGCAGGGGAAAAACTGTTTTTT	CASSNPINAGEKLFF
NA	TRBJ1-6	TRBD1	TRBV5-5	TGTGCCAGCAGCTCGACAGGGGAATCACCCCTCCACTTT	CASSSTGESPLHF
NA	TRBJ2-4	NA	TRBV9	TGTGCCAGCAGCGTGGGGGCTGATAGCGCCAAAAACATTCAGTACTTC	CASSVGADSAKNIQYF
NA	TRBJ2-2	TRBD1	TRBV4-3	TGCGCCAGCAGCCAAGATCAGGGGGCCGGGGAGCTGTTTTTT	CASSQDQGAGELFF
NA	TRBJ2-3	NA	TRBV6-6	TGTGCCAGCAATAGGGGGGGGATAGATACGCAGTATTTT	CASNRGGIDTQYF
NA	TRBJ1-1	TRBD1	TRBV5-8	TGTGCCAGCAGCGTCCACAGGGGGACTGAAGCTTTCTTT	CASSVHRGTEAFF
few	TRBJ2-1	TRBD1	TRBV11-2	TGTGCCAGCAGCTTAGGCAGGGGGAACAATGAGCAGTTCTTC	CASSLGRGNNEQFF
NA	TRBJ1-1	TRBD1	TRBV9	TGTGCCAGCAGCGTAGCTCTAGACAGGGACGAAGCTTTCTTT	CASSVALDRDEAFF
NA	TRBJ2-1	NA	TRBV9	TGTGCCAGCAGCGGGGGCGTCACTTACAATGAGCAGTTCTTC	CASSGGVTYNEQFF
NA	TRBJ1-1	TRBD1	TRBV5-1	TGCGCCAGCAGCTTTTTGGGGGCCAGGGGGCAGGGCACTGAAGCTTTCTTT	CASSFLGARGQGTEAFF
once	TRBJ1-2	NA	TRBV5-1	TGCGCCAGCAGCTGGGAGGGGCTAGCTAACTATGGCTACACCTTC	CASSWEGLANYGYTF
NA	TRBJ1-4	TRBD1	TRBV30	TGTGCCTGGACATATGGACAGGGGAATGAAAAACTGTTTTTT	CAWTYGQGNEKLFF
NA	TRBJ2-3	NA	TRBV7-2	TGTGCCAGCAGCGAAGGCGGGGGCGTATATACGCAGTATTTT	CASSEGGGVYTQYF
NA	TRBJ2-1	TRBD1	TRBV29-1	TGCAGCGTGCAGGGGGACGTTTCCTACAATGAGCAGTTCTTC	CSVQGDVSYNEQFF
NA	TRBJ2-7	NA	TRBV7-2	TGTGCCAGCAGCTTAGAACAGGGAGTTTCCTACGAGCAGTACTTC	CASSLEQGVSYEQYF
NA	TRBJ2-2	NA	TRBV5-1	TGCGCCAGCAGTAGGGAGTCCACCGGGGAGCTGTTTTTT	CASSRESTGELFF
NA	TRBJ1-6	NA	TRBV30	TGTGCCTGGAGTGTGCGAGGGAGCTCCTATAATTCACCCCTCCACTTT	CAWSVRGSSYNSPLHF
NA	TRBJ2-7	NA	TRBV30	TGTGCCTGGATGAGGCAGGGAAGCTCCTACGAGCAGTACTTC	CAWMRQGSSYEQYF
NA	TRBJ2-3	NA	TRBV4-2	TGTGCCAGCAGCCCGGGTAATCAGAGGACAGATACGCAGTATTTT	CASSPGNQRTDTQYF
NA	TRBJ1-2	NA	TRBV25-1	TGTGCCAGCAGTGAATTGGAGAGGGGGTCCTATGGCTACACCTTC	CASSELERGSYGYTF
NA	TRBJ2-6	NA	TRBV7-2	TGTGCCAGCAGCGTGAGCTCTGGGGCCAACGTCCTGACTTTC	CASSVSSGANVLTF
NA	TRBJ2-7	NA	TRBV5-1	TGCGCCAGCAGCAAGAACAGGGAGCACGAGCAGTACTTC	CASSKNREHEQYF